This T cell receptor beta chain was found in a study of blood T cells in healthy people across ages. Study-wide findings and caveats: Strong correlation linked observed beta diversity and percent naive T cells. Older age coincided with a roughly linear decline in TCR beta diversity per million T cells.

This clonotype was seen a few times. No antigen is known for it. Primed by a sample-barcoded 5' primer and a J-beta primer mix, a second PCR proceeded for 7 to 11 cycles. MiXCR, run by TCRdb on the 5' RACE reads, gives a single entry per CDR3 protein. The profile shows about 830,000 distinct CDR3 sequences, 55% to 75% of them singletons. Healthy Russian Caucasian donors spanned ages about 6 to 100 years. J gave up 0 bases and V 7 bases, and 15 bases lay outside the gene matches. Germline CDR1 SQVTM, CDR2 ANQGSEA. The CDR3 sequence is 16 residues long. The chain employs TRBV29-1 and TRBJ2-7; TRBD1 matches 7 bases. The TCR originated in a man aged 25-45 years in good health. The material sequenced was blood. The CDR3 protein is CSARTQGLTSSYEQYF. As DNA, the CDR3 is TGCAGCGCCCGAACACAGGGGCTAACTTCCTCCTACGAGCAGTACTTC.